Below, 22 T cell receptor beta chains from the same sample are listed, as sequenced in a study of breast tumors, draining lymph nodes, adjacent tissues. TCRdb itself ran the multiplex PCR reads through MiXCR, one entry per CDR3 protein. The sample includes approximately 90,000 distinct CDR3 sequences, around 29% seen only once; the top ten take 8.1%. The lymph nodes were axillary draining lymph nodes from breast cancer patients. The sequenced sample consisted of axillary lymph node tissue. The receptors shown here come from a female donor with breast cancer. Some clones in this sample may be carry-over from other donors' samples.

There are many counts of this clonotype. The chain employs TRBV20-1 and TRBJ2-5; TRBD1 is a possible D gene (6 bases). V lost 2 bases, J lost 2 bases, and 9 bases lay in between. Germline-derived CDR1 and CDR2 are DFQATT and SNEGSKA (reference sequence). There are 13 residues in the CDR3. In nucleotides, the CDR3 is TGCAGTGCTAGATCCGGGACACAAGAGACCCAGTACTTC. Residues: CSARSGTQETQYF.

This clonotype was seen at least ten times. The J gene is TRBJ2-1, the V gene TRBV19; D call uncertain. V was trimmed by 7 bases and J by 6 bases, leaving 10 bases between them. CDR3 length: 12 residues. The germline V gene has CDR1 LNHDA and CDR2 SQIVND (reference sequence). CDR3 amino acids: CASTDSFNEQFF. The CDR3 nucleotides are TGTGCCAGTACCGATAGTTTCAATGAGCAGTTCTTC.

The chain links TRBV6-4 to TRBJ1-5, with no clear D. Germline V CDR1 and CDR2: MRHNA, SNTAGT. This CDR3 contains 14 residues. Trimming shortened V by 5 bases and J by 4 bases, and 12 bases separated the two germline ends. CDR3 DNA sequence: TGTGCCAGCAGTCCCTGGGGAGGAAATCAGCCCCAGCATTTT. Translated, it gives CASSPWGGNQPQHF.

Remarks on this clonotype: This may be a read error, as it is one base from a much larger clone. The chain uses TRBV28 and TRBJ1-4; TRBD1 matches at 9 bases. The CDR3 has 17 amino acids. The germline V gene encodes CDR1 MDHEN and CDR2 SYDVKM. CDR3 in DNA: TGTGCCAGCAGTCCCGGGACAGGGACTGCAACTAATGAAGAACTGTTTTTT. Protein sequence: CASSPGTGTATNEELFF.

This clonotype was recorded at least ten times. The chain couples TRBV6-5 to TRBJ2-5; the match to TRBD2 covers 7 bases. After removal of 6 bases from V and 2 bases from J, the junction contained 6 bases not matched to a gene. CDR3 size: 14 residues. The V gene's germline CDR1 is MNHEY and CDR2 SVGAGI. The CDR3 protein is CASRGGGAQETQYF. CDR3 nucleotides: TGTGCCAGCAGGGGGGGAGGGGCTCAAGAGACCCAGTACTTC.

This clonotype has a count of ten or more. The chain carries TRBV3-1 and TRBJ1-2, with a weak D call TRBD1 (6 bases). Trimming removed 2 bases at V and 8 bases at J, with 12 bases between. The CDR3 extends over 13 amino acids. Germline-derived CDR1 and CDR2 are LGHDT and YNNKEL (reference sequence). The CDR3 region is CASSQTGKQGYTF. DNA for the CDR3: TGTGCCAGCAGCCAAACAGGGAAGCAGGGCTACACCTTC.

With regard to this clonotype: The junction differs from germline at one of its ends, possibly a read error. The chain recombines TRBV5-5 with TRBJ2-7; 12 bases fit TRBD1. This CDR3 has 16 amino acids. CDR1 SGHKS and CDR2 YYEKEE come from the germline V gene (reference sequence). The CDR3 bases are TGCGCCAGCAGCCGCGAGGGACAGGGGGCCTCCTACGGGCAGTACTTC. Amino acids: CASSREGQGASYGQYF.

This clonotype was picked up many times. The V and J genes are TRBV5-1 and TRBJ1-2; 7 bases align to TRBD1. The CDR3 contains 15 residues. Losses at the gene ends were 0 bases for V and 4 bases for J; bases not matched to a gene: 6. Germline V gene data show CDR1 as SGHRS and CDR2 as YFSETQ. The CDR3 nucleotides read TGCGCCAGCAGCTTGGCTCGGGGACAGCCCTATGGCTACACCTTC. Amino acids: CASSLARGQPYGYTF.

At least ten counts were recorded for this clonotype. J is TRBJ1-2 and V is TRBV20-1; 7 bases align to TRBD1. With 0 bases clipped from V and 3 bases from J, the junction kept 10 bases outside the gene matches. Germline lookup yields CDR1 DFQATT and CDR2 SNEGSKA (reference sequence). This CDR3 region has 16 residues. The CDR3 protein is CSARDPRQGRDYGYTF. The CDR3 DNA sequence: TGCAGTGCTAGAGATCCCCGACAGGGTAGGGACTATGGCTACACCTTC.

This clonotype has a count of ten or more. The chain recombines TRBV7-9 with TRBJ2-3; D unclear. The length of the CDR3 is 17 residues. Germline CDR1 reads SEHNR; CDR2 reads FQNEAQ (reference sequence). The germline V and J ends were trimmed by 5 bases and 6 bases, with 24 bases remaining between them. CDR3 sequence: CASSPAWPRSGPDTQYF. CDR3 in DNA: TGTGCCAGCAGCCCGGCGTGGCCGCGGTCAGGACCGGATACGCAGTATTTT.

This clonotype has a count of ten or more. The V and J genes are TRBV27 and TRBJ1-5; possibly TRBD1 for D (6 bases). The germline V gene has CDR1 MNHEY and CDR2 SMNVEV (reference sequence). V was cut by 8 bases and J by 5 bases, with 16 bases left in between. The CDR3 runs to 14 residues. Written as DNA, the CDR3 is TGTGCCAGCTCAAATGGAGGGGGTTATCAGCCCCAGCATTTT. This translates into CASSNGGGYQPQHF.

This clonotype was recorded many times. The chain recombines TRBV4-3 with TRBJ1-4; D is perhaps TRBD1 (6 bases). The V and J ends lost 4 bases and 7 bases respectively, with 13 bases between them. The CDR3 has 14 amino acids. CDR1 and CDR2 from the germline V gene are LGHNA and YSLEER. The CDR3 coding sequence is TGCGCCAGCAGCCTACAGGGAAAGGGTGAAAAACTGTTTTTT. Translating it yields CASSLQGKGEKLFF.

Turning to this clonotype: Likely a read error: the CDR3 ends without its conserved phenylalanine or tryptophan. The V and J genes are TRBV11-3 and TRBJ2-1, with D possibly matching TRBD2 (6 bases). The CDR3 has 15 amino acids. Trimming removed 3 bases from V and 5 bases from J, with 14 bases in between. Germline V gene data show CDR1 as SGHNT and CDR2 as YENEEA. CDR3 in DNA: TGTGCCAGCAGCTTCCTTAGCGGACTGAACAATGAGCAGTTCCTC. It translates to CASSFLSGLNNEQFL.

This clonotype was found many times. The J gene is TRBJ2-7, the V gene TRBV7-2, with unresolved D. From germline, CDR1 is SGHTA and CDR2 FQGNSA. This CDR3 is 14 amino acids long. The ends were cut back, 1 base at V and 5 bases at J, with 12 bases in the middle. CDR3 region: CASSLGQPAHEQYF. As DNA, the CDR3 is TGTGCCAGCAGCTTAGGCCAGCCTGCCCACGAGCAGTACTTC.

This clonotype was observed at least ten times. The chain recombines TRBV30 with TRBJ2-5, with 7 nucleotides matching TRBD2. The V gene's germline CDR1 is GTSNPN and CDR2 SVGIG (reference sequence). Unmatched junction bases numbered 6, after V lost 0 bases and J lost 5 bases. The CDR3 covers 14 residues. Here the CDR3 reads CAWSVWGGRETQYF. The CDR3 bases are TGTGCCTGGAGTGTGTGGGGGGGGAGGGAGACCCAGTACTTC.

The chain uses TRBV7-2 and TRBJ2-7; D unresolved. Trimming took 1 base from V and 0 from J, leaving 10 bases between them. Germline V gives CDR1 SGHTA, CDR2 FQGNSA. This CDR3 has 15 residues. The CDR3 DNA reads TGTGCCAGCAGCTTAGATCGGGCTCTCTCCTACGAGCAGTACTTC. This gives the protein CASSLDRALSYEQYF.

This clonotype was recorded a few times. A much bigger clone sits one base away, suggesting this may be a read error. The chain carries TRBV20-1 and TRBJ2-3; 8 nucleotides agree with TRBD1. The CDR3 loop spans 14 amino acids. In germline, CDR1 is DFQATT, CDR2 SNEGSKA (reference sequence). J gave up 10 bases and V 7 bases, and 16 bases lay outside the gene matches. CDR3 DNA: TGCAGTGTTAGTGGGACAGGTAACACAGCTGCGCAGTATTTT. Protein sequence: CSVSGTGNTAAQYF.

This clonotype showed up many times. V gene TRBV20-1 combines with J gene TRBJ2-5; the match to TRBD2 covers 13 bases. Trimming at V came to 0 bases and at J to 4 bases, leaving 2 bases not matched to a gene. In germline, CDR1 is DFQATT, CDR2 SNEGSKA (reference sequence). This CDR3 comprises 15 residues. The CDR3 protein is CSARDRTSGRETQYF. CDR3 in DNA: TGCAGTGCTAGAGATCGGACTAGCGGGAGAGAGACCCAGTACTTC.

This clonotype was found many times. The J gene is TRBJ1-3, the V gene TRBV19; 8 bases fit TRBD1. V dropped 3 bases and J dropped 4; count of bases not matched to a gene: 8. The CDR3 sequence is 16 residues long. Looked up from germline, CDR1 is LNHDA and CDR2 is SQIVND (reference sequence). CDR3 coding DNA: TGTGCCAGTAGTATCCCGGACAGGGTCGGGGGAAACACCATATATTTT. Amino acid sequence: CASSIPDRVGGNTIYF.

Many counts were recorded for this clonotype. The chain combines TRBV2 with TRBJ2-1; D ambiguous. The ends were cut back, 4 bases at V and 4 bases at J, with 11 bases in the middle. CDR3 length equals 14 residues. Germline CDR1 is SNHLY and CDR2 is FYNNEI. Here the CDR3 reads CASSVESRYNEQFF. The CDR3, as DNA: TGTGCCAGCAGTGTGGAATCAAGGTACAATGAGCAGTTCTTC.

This chain joins TRBV19 and TRBJ1-1, with D hard to call. The V gene's germline CDR1 is LNHDA and CDR2 SQIVND (reference sequence). V was cut by 6 bases and J by 0 bases, with 14 bases left in between. This CDR3 spans 15 amino acids. This chain's CDR3 is CASSPGSGMNTEAFF. In DNA form, the CDR3 reads TGTGCCAGTAGCCCGGGGTCGGGAATGAACACTGAAGCTTTCTTT.

Of note for this clonotype: A much larger clonotype is one base distant, so this may be a read error. V usage is TRBV5-4 and J usage is TRBJ2-1; 8 nucleotides match TRBD2. The CDR3 contains 14 residues. The V segment lost 5 bases and the J segment 9 bases; nucleotides outside the gene matches: 10. Germline V lookup: CDR1 SGHNT, CDR2 YYREEE (reference sequence). The CDR3 sequence: CASRKTSAIAEQFF. The CDR3 DNA reads as TGTGCCAGCAGAAAGACTAGCGCGATAGCTGAGCAGTTCTTC.